This T cell receptor (beta chain) is from a study of CD8 T cells in Susac syndrome. The study, taken as a whole, reports: It was acknowledged in the study that its TCR sequencing and HLA analysis involved a relatively small number of individuals.

As to this clonotype: Its antigen is as yet unknown.

About 0.5 to 1 ug RNA was reverse transcribed with random hexamers. Amplification of TCR beta CDR3 across 54 Vbeta and 13 Jbeta was performed with immunoSEQ multiplex PCR. Via MiXCR, TCRdb re-called the immunoSEQ multiplex PCR reads, giving one row per CDR3 protein. Of roughly 200,000 distinct CDR3 sequences detected, roughly 95% appear once; the ten largest clones hold 0.15% to 0.2%. The patients serving as multiple sclerosis controls were treatment-naive. They had stable or active relapsing-remitting disease and fulfilled revised McDonald criteria. TEMRA cells were FACS-enriched, and CD8+ and CD4+ T cells were isolated negatively. This receptor was taken from a human donor with multiple sclerosis. What was sequenced was CD8+ T cells from PBMCs.

In DNA form, the CDR3 reads TGTGCCAGTAGTTTTTCAAAGGGAGGAGGTACTGAAGCTTTCTTT. As protein: CASSFSKGGGTEAFF. The chain has TRBV19 and TRBJ1-1; D is undetermined. Per the germline V gene, CDR1 is LNHDA and CDR2 is SQIVND (reference sequence). V lost 5 bases to trimming and J lost 5 bases, with 18 bases between them. The CDR3 covers 15 residues.